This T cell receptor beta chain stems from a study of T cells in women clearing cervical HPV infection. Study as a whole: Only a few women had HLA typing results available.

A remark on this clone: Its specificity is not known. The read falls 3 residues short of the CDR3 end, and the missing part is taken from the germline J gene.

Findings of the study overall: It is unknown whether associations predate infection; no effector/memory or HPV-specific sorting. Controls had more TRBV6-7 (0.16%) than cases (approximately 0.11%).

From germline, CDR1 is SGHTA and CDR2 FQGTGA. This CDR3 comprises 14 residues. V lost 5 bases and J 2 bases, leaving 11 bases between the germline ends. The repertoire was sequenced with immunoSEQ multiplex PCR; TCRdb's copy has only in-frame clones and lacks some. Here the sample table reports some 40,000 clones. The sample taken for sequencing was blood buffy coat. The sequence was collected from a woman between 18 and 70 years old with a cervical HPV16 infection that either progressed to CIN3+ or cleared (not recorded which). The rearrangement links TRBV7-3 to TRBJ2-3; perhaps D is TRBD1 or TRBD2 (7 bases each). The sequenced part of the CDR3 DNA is TGTGCCAGCAGCAGCGGGACAGCCACAGATACG. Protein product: CASSSGTATDT. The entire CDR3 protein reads CASSSGTATDTQYF.